The clone carrying this TCR beta chain was recorded once. The data are from a study of T cells in Graves' hyperthyroidism and ophthalmopathy. The TCR beta CDR3 regions underwent amplification using RNA transcripts as the source. During a first-round RT-PCR of the TCR CDR3, the HTBI primer set was used. TCRdb re-derived calls from the multiplex PCR reads in MiXCR, one entry per CDR3 protein. The table lists 600,000 to 700,000 distinct CDR3 sequences, roughly 15% of them singletons. Germline CDR1 and CDR2: SGHVS and FQNEAQ. Between the trimmed V and J ends, which lost 4 bases and 0 bases, there was a span of 16 bases. The CDR3 sequence is 17 residues long.

The TCR originated in a woman in her thirties or forties with Graves' ophthalmopathy. Specimen: blood. The chain combines TRBV7-8 with TRBJ1-5, with TRBD1 as a possible D gene (5 bases). The CDR3 loop is CASSWTRGDSSNQPQHF. The CDR3, as DNA: TGTGCCAGCAGCTGGACAAGGGGTGACAGTAGCAATCAGCCCCAGCATTTT. Supplemented by reference TRBV7-8 and TRBJ1-5, the full variable domain reads GAGVSQSPRYKVAKRGQDVALRCDPISGHVSLFWYQQALGQGPEFLTYFQNEAQLDKSGLPSDRFFAERPEGSVSTLKIQRTQQEDSAVYLCASSWTRGDSSNQPQHFGDGTRLSIL.